The clone carrying this TCR beta chain occurred many times. Its antigen is unidentified. Compared with germline, one end of the junction differs, possibly owing to a read error. The 5'RACE template-switching step produced TCR cDNA and added a universal primer site and UMIs. TCRdb reanalysed the 5' RACE reads using MiXCR and keeps one entry per CDR3 protein. The table has 500,000 to 650,000 distinct CDR3 sequences, less than 20% seen once. The data were taken from a study of T cells after yellow fever vaccination. On the study more broadly: The fractions with low cell numbers were processed using SMART-Seq v4 Ultra Low Input.

Germline CDR1 is SGHRS and CDR2 is YFSETQ. This CDR3 region has 15 residues. General study findings and limits: Clonotypes appearing in both CD4 and CD8 compartments existed, and their share was small. Weaker, the secondary response peaked sooner, at day 5 versus 15.

The clonotype comes from a man aged 18 to 29 who received the YFV17D yellow fever vaccine. This chain connects TRBV5-1 to TRBJ2-3, with 9 bases lining up with TRBD2. The input for sequencing was PBMCs, taken 5 days after the first yellow fever vaccination. The CDR3 nucleotides are TGTGCCAGCAGCTTAAGGGCGGGGGGGACAGATACGCAGTATTTT. This translates into CASSLRAGGTDTQYF. The full variable domain, with the rest looked up from reference TRBV5-1 and TRBJ2-3, is KAGVTQTPRYLIKTRGQQVTLSCSPISGHRSVSWYQQTPGQGLQFLFEYFSETQRNKGNFPGRFSGRQFSNSRSEMNVSTLELGDSALYLCASSLRAGGTDTQYFGPGTRLTVL.